Following are 32 T cell receptor beta chains from one sample sequenced in a study of blood T cell repertoires in COVID-19 (dated by TCRdb to 2020 to 2021). To prepare the library, the immunoSEQ multiplex PCR assay was applied. Here the immuneACCESS table is served through TCRdb, limited to in-frame sequences with V and J called. Missing clones are a known gap in these copies; in checked studies unresolved V genes cover under half, and the rest lacks a known reason. For this sample there are about 150,000 clones; approximately 88% appear just once. The ten largest clones add up to roughly 1% of the sample. Sequenced material: peripheral blood. The origin of the receptors is a woman between 50 and 59 years old with acute or convalescent COVID-19.

This clone has just one count. V and J are TRBV30 and TRBJ1-1; the D gene is possibly TRBD1 (5 bases). Trimming removed 2 bases at V and 1 base at J, with 8 bases between. Germline CDR1 reads GTSNPN; CDR2 reads SVGIG (reference sequence). CDR3 size: 13 residues. This CDR3 reads CAWSLTANTEAFF. The CDR3 region has the DNA TGTGCCTGGAGTTTGACAGCGAACACTGAAGCTTTCTTT.

This clone was seen a few times. The rearrangement links TRBV4-2 to TRBJ2-2, with 13 positions matching TRBD2. In germline, CDR1 is LGHNA, CDR2 YNFKEQ. The CDR3 consists of 17 residues. Germline trimming cut 1 base from V and 4 bases from J; bases unmatched to any gene: 3. CDR3 coding DNA: TGTGCCAGCAGCCAAGTAAGGACTAGCGGGGGCACCGGGGAGCTGTTTTTT. Amino acid sequence: CASSQVRTSGGTGELFF.

J is TRBJ2-5 and V is TRBV7-3; 7 bases align to TRBD1. The CDR3 contains 15 residues. With V trimmed by 6 bases and J by 2 bases, 9 bases remained unmatched. The germline CDR1 and CDR2 sequences are SGHTA and FQGTGA. The CDR3 reads CASSLPGGPQETQYF. The CDR3, as DNA: TGTGCCAGCAGTCTACCAGGGGGTCCTCAAGAGACCCAGTACTTC.

This rearrangement joins TRBV29-1 to TRBJ1-4; D perhaps matches TRBD1 (6 bases). Germline assignment: CDR1 SQVTM and CDR2 ANQGSEA. V was clipped by 6 bases and J by 5 bases, with 16 bases between them. This CDR3 is built from 14 residues. The CDR3 sequence is CSVATGHTNEKLFF. In DNA, the CDR3 is TGCAGCGTCGCCACAGGGCACACCAATGAAAAACTGTTTTTT.

This chain uses TRBV11-2 with TRBJ1-1; D is undetermined. V gave up 0 bases and J gave up 7 bases, with 12 bases separating them. Germline V gene lookup returns CDR1 SGHAT and CDR2 FQNNGV. CDR3 length: 14 amino acids. This CDR3 is CASSLDPGSNEAFF. The DNA for the CDR3 is TGTGCCAGCAGCTTAGACCCGGGTTCCAATGAAGCTTTCTTT.

About this clone itself: Other DNA sequences from this sample encode an identical CDR3 as well. This chain links TRBV7-8 with TRBJ2-7, with a possible D match to TRBD2 (7 bases). There are 14 residues in the CDR3. Trimming cost V 0 bases and J 4 bases, with 10 bases left between them. Looked up from germline, CDR1 is SGHVS and CDR2 is FQNEAQ. CDR3 region: CASSLAGGPYEQYF. CDR3 nucleotides: TGTGCCAGCAGCTTAGCGGGGGGGCCATACGAGCAGTACTTC.

The rearrangement uses TRBV5-5 and TRBJ1-2; D unresolved. V lost 0 bases and J 5 bases, leaving 8 bases between the germline ends. The germline CDR1 and CDR2 sequences are SGHKS and YYEKEE (reference sequence). The CDR3 runs 13 residues. The CDR3 region is CASSLDNIYGYTF. The CDR3 DNA sequence: TGTGCCAGCAGCTTGGATAATATATATGGCTACACCTTC.

The V gene is TRBV5-4, the J gene TRBJ2-1; TRBD2 matches 8 bases. Germline trimming cut 0 bases from V and 9 bases from J; bases unmatched to any gene: 11. CDR1 and CDR2 (germline): SGHNT, YYREEE (reference sequence). The CDR3 is made up of 16 amino acids. The CDR3 DNA follows: TGTGCCAGCAGCTTGGATTTGGGACTAGGGACCCCTGAGCAGTTCTTC. Translation: CASSLDLGLGTPEQFF.

The chain is built from TRBV5-6 and TRBJ1-5; 9 bases align to TRBD1. The ends lost 4 bases at V and 0 bases at J; junction bases unmatched: 11. Germline loops: CDR1 SGHDT, CDR2 YYEEEE. This CDR3 is built from 18 residues. The CDR3 sequence is CASSPGTGSFYSNQPQHF. CDR3 in DNA: TGTGCCAGCAGCCCCGGGACAGGGTCGTTTTATAGCAATCAGCCCCAGCATTTT.

This chain joins TRBV7-3 and TRBJ2-5; D unclear. CDR1 SGHTA and CDR2 FQGTGA come from the germline V gene. The CDR3 is made up of 13 amino acids. V lost 3 bases and J lost 3, with 8 bases in between. CDR3 amino acids: CASSFITKETQYF. In DNA form, the CDR3 reads TGTGCCAGCAGCTTCATAACTAAAGAGACCCAGTACTTC.

The chain couples TRBV7-2 to TRBJ1-2; 7 nucleotides agree with TRBD1. Germline V gene data show CDR1 as SGHTA and CDR2 as FQGNSA. This CDR3 contains 13 residues. The V segment lost 5 bases and the J segment 7 bases; nucleotides outside the gene matches: 7. Here the CDR3 DNA reads TGTGCCAGCAGCCCGGGACAGATACCTGGCTACACCTTC. It is translated as CASSPGQIPGYTF.

V usage is TRBV5-1 and J usage is TRBJ2-1; D may be TRBD2 (5 bases). Germline V gene data show CDR1 as SGHRS and CDR2 as YFSETQ. V shed 4 bases and J shed 1 base, with 15 bases lying between them. The CDR3 sequence is 16 residues long. CDR3 coding DNA: TGCGCCAGCAGCGACGCGCGAGCGGTTTCCTACAATGAGCAGTTCTTC. The encoded protein is CASSDARAVSYNEQFF.

A word on this clone: One end of the junction does not line up with germline, which may come from a read error. The chain uses TRBV5-5 and TRBJ1-2; a weak D match, TRBD1 (6 bases). Germline V gives CDR1 SGHKS, CDR2 YYEKEE (reference sequence). The CDR3 has 11 amino acids. The CDR3 reads CASSFSDSFSF. The CDR3 bases are TGTGCCAGCAGCTTTTCGGACAGCTTCTCCTTC.

The chain links TRBV27 to TRBJ1-6; TRBD1 matches 9 bases. Germline CDR1 and CDR2: MNHEY and SMNVEV (reference sequence). The length of the CDR3 is 17 residues. V trimming: 4 bases; J trimming: 4 bases; junction bases outside the gene matches: 8. Written as DNA, the CDR3 is TGTGCCAGCAGTTCCTGGACAGGGGCCCTATATAATTCACCCCTCCACTTT. Translation: CASSSWTGALYNSPLHF.

The chain recombines TRBV20-1 with TRBJ2-5; D gene unclear. V lost 3 bases and J 5 bases, leaving 7 bases between the germline ends. The germline gives CDR1 DFQATT, CDR2 SNEGSKA (reference sequence). The CDR3 has 11 amino acids. CDR3 amino acids: CSASLLETQYF. Written as DNA, the CDR3 is TGCAGTGCTAGCCTCCTGGAGACCCAGTACTTC.

The genes are TRBV5-4 and TRBJ2-3; D may be TRBD1 or TRBD2 (9 bases each). Per germline, CDR1 SGHNT and CDR2 YYREEE (reference sequence). There are 20 residues in the CDR3. V lost 4 bases and J lost 2, with 29 bases in between. The chain's CDR3 is CASSGAGTGFLAGLTDTQYF. CDR3 DNA: TGTGCCAGCAGCGGGGCCGGGACAGGGTTCCTAGCGGGGCTCACAGATACGCAGTATTTT. The variable domain in full, completed from reference TRBV5-4 and TRBJ2-3, reads ETGVTQSPTHLIKTRGQQVTLRCSSQSGHNTVSWYQQALGQGPQFIFQYYREEENGRGNFPPRFSGLQFPNYSSELNVNALELDDSALYLCASSGAGTGFLAGLTDTQYFGPGTRLTVL.

The V call is TRBV6-5, the J call TRBJ1-1; the D is unclear. From germline, CDR1 is MNHEY and CDR2 SVGAGI. The CDR3 is 13 amino acids. The V and J ends lost 10 bases and 7 bases respectively, with 19 bases between them. CDR3 sequence: CATNRRAGSEAFF. The CDR3 DNA is TGTGCCACCAATCGCCGGGCCGGGAGTGAAGCTTTCTTT.

This clone was seen more than once but under ten times. The chain is built from TRBV2 and TRBJ1-2, with D possibly being TRBD1 (5 bases). Trimming cost V 9 bases and J 3 bases, with 14 bases left between them. The CDR3 loop spans 13 amino acids. Germline V gene sequence: CDR1 SNHLY, CDR2 FYNNEI. The CDR3 DNA reads TGTGCCAGTGTCCCAGGGCCCTACTATGGCTACACCTTC. It yields the protein CASVPGPYYGYTF.

The rearrangement uses TRBV10-3 and TRBJ2-3; maybe TRBD2 (5 bases). V dropped 7 bases and J dropped 5 bases, with 16 bases sitting between them. The CDR3 has 14 residues. CDR1 ENHRY and CDR2 SYGVKD come from the germline V gene. The CDR3 DNA reads TGTGCCATCAACCCGAAAGGGAGAGAAGATACGCAGTATTTT. It codes for CAINPKGREDTQYF.

V and J are TRBV6-6 and TRBJ2-3, with 15 bases aligning to TRBD2. Germline assignment: CDR1 MNHNY and CDR2 SVGAGI (reference sequence). The CDR3 runs to 17 residues. J gave up 0 bases and V 5 bases, and 3 bases lay outside the gene matches. The CDR3 loop is CASSQGLAGGSTDTQYF. In DNA, the CDR3 is TGTGCCAGCAGTCAGGGACTAGCGGGGGGCAGCACAGATACGCAGTATTTT.

This chain links TRBV5-1 with TRBJ2-5; 12 bases agree with TRBD2. Germline CDR1 is SGHRS and CDR2 is YFSETQ. The CDR3 length is 16 residues. With V trimmed by 3 bases and J by 1 base, 4 bases remained unmatched. The CDR3 nucleotides read TGCGCCAGCAGCTCCGGACTAGCGGGAACCCAAGAGACCCAGTACTTC. It encodes CASSSGLAGTQETQYF.

The chain is built from TRBV5-3 and TRBJ1-1; D gene ambiguous. Being an ORF, TRBV5-3 has a function that is uncertain. The length of the CDR3 is 16 residues. The ends were cut back, 3 bases at V and 0 bases at J, with 15 bases in the middle. CDR3: CARSSFFEALNTEAFF. Written as DNA, the CDR3 is TGTGCCAGAAGCTCTTTTTTTGAGGCCCTGAACACTGAAGCTTTCTTT.

The V gene is TRBV11-3, the J gene TRBJ2-2, with 10 bases lining up with TRBD2. CDR1 and CDR2 from the germline V gene are SGHNT and YENEEA. The CDR3 sequence is 17 residues long. J lost 2 bases, V lost 0 bases, and 3 bases had no gene match. As DNA, the CDR3 is TGTGCCAGCAGCTTAGAGGCTAGCGGGAGAAACACCGGGGAGCTGTTTTTT. Its protein product is CASSLEASGRNTGELFF.

CDR3 amino acids: CASSLGDRANEKLFF. The CDR3 bases are TGTGCCAGCAGCCTCGGGGACAGGGCTAATGAAAAACTGTTTTTT. This sequence joins TRBV3-1 (or the pseudogene TRBV3-2) and TRBJ1-4; 9 bases are a match to TRBD1. The V segment lost 4 bases and the J segment 3 bases; nucleotides outside the gene matches: 3. The CDR3 covers 15 residues. From germline, CDR1 is LGHDT and CDR2 YNNKEL (reference sequence).

V is TRBV6-5 and J is TRBJ1-6; no definite D call. Germline CDR1 and CDR2: MNHEY and SVGAGI. Trimming cost V 5 bases and J 6 bases, with 11 bases left between them. The length of the CDR3 is 14 residues. CDR3 nucleotides: TGTGCCAGCAGTCCCACGACACCTAATTCACCCCTCCACTTT. Its translation is CASSPTTPNSPLHF.

The chain recombines TRBV11-2 with TRBJ1-3; perhaps TRBD1 as D (5 bases). The germline V and J ends were trimmed by 2 bases and 1 base, with 15 bases remaining between them. Germline lookup yields CDR1 SGHAT and CDR2 FQNNGV. The CDR3 sequence is 17 residues long. This CDR3 is CASSLRSGPGSGNTIYF. In nucleotides, the CDR3 is TGTGCCAGCAGCTTACGGTCTGGCCCAGGGTCTGGAAACACCATATATTTT.

This chain links TRBV7-9 with TRBJ1-3; D unclear. V was pared by 5 bases and J by 0 bases, with 8 bases between. CDR3 size: 14 residues. Per germline, CDR1 SEHNR and CDR2 FQNEAQ (reference sequence). This CDR3 is CASSPGVSGNTIYF. The CDR3 DNA sequence: TGTGCCAGCAGCCCAGGTGTCTCTGGAAACACCATATATTTT.

This clone has just one count. J is TRBJ2-7 and V is TRBV19, with TRBD1 matching 7 bases. Germline CDR1 and CDR2: LNHDA and SQIVND (reference sequence). J gave up 5 bases and V 4 bases, and 5 bases lay outside the gene matches. This CDR3 has 13 residues. In DNA, the CDR3 is TGTGCCAGTAGTAAAGACAGGGTCCACGAGCAGTACTTC. The encoded protein is CASSKDRVHEQYF.

The chain employs TRBV5-5 and TRBJ1-5; TRBD1 matches at 8 bases. After removal of 1 base from V and 3 bases from J, the junction contained 3 bases not matched to a gene. The germline V gene encodes CDR1 SGHKS and CDR2 YYEKEE (reference sequence). This CDR3 comprises 15 residues. CDR3 nucleotides: TGTGCCAGCAGCTTGTGGGGACAGGCCAATCAGCCCCAGCATTTT. Its protein product is CASSLWGQANQPQHF.

This clone appeared a few times. The genes are TRBV28 and TRBJ1-2; D remains ambiguous. Trimming left V 5 bases short and J 5 bases short, with 18 bases between. The CDR3 covers 15 residues. The germline V gene encodes CDR1 MDHEN and CDR2 SYDVKM. The CDR3 is CASSTLDTTPYGYTF. The CDR3 DNA reads TGTGCCAGCAGTACCCTCGACACCACCCCTTATGGCTACACCTTC.

The rearrangement uses TRBV4-1 and TRBJ2-2; TRBD1 matches at 9 bases. This CDR3 is built from 16 residues. V lost 3 bases and J lost 5; bases outside the gene matches: 7. Germline values: CDR1 MGHRA, CDR2 YSYEKL. CDR3 in DNA: TGCGCCAGCAGCCATCTACAGGGGGCTAGTACCGGGGAGCTGTTTTTT. Translating it yields CASSHLQGASTGELFF.

V gene TRBV10-3 combines with J gene TRBJ2-7; 7 nucleotides agree with TRBD1. Losses at the gene ends were 5 bases for V and 3 bases for J; bases not matched to a gene: 1. The V gene's germline CDR1 is ENHRY and CDR2 SYGVKD. The CDR3 sequence is 12 residues long. The CDR3 DNA is TGTGCCATCAGTAACAGGGGCTACGAGCAGTACTTC. Its protein product is CAISNRGYEQYF.